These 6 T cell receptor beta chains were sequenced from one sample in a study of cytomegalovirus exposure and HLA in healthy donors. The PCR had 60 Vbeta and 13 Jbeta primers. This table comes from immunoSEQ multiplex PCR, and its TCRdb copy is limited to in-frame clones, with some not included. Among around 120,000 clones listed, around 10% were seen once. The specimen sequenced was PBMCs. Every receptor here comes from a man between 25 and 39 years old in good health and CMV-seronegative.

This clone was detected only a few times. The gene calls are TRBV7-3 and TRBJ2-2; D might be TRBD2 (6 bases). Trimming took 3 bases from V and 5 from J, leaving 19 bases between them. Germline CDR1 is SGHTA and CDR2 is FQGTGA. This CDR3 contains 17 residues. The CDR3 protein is CASSLMNPGLDTGELFF. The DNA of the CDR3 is TGTGCCAGCAGCTTGATGAATCCGGGACTGGATACCGGGGAGCTGTTTTTT. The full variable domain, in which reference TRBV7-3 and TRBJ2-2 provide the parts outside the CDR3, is GAGVSQTPSNKVTEKGKYVELRCDPISGHTALYWYRQSLGQGPEFLIYFQGTGAADDSGLPNDRFFAVRPEGSVSTLKIQRTERGDSAVYLCASSLMNPGLDTGELFFGEGSRLTVL.

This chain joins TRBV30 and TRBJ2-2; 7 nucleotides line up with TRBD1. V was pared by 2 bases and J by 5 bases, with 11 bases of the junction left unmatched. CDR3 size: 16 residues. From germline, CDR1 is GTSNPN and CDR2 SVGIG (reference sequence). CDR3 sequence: CAWSPNRDSGTGELFF. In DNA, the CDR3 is TGTGCCTGGAGTCCAAACCGGGACAGTGGGACCGGGGAGCTGTTTTTT.

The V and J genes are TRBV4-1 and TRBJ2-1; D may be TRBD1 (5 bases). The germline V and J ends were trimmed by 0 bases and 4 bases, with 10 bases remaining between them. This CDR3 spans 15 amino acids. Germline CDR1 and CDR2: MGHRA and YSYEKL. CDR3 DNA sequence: TGCGCCAGCAGCCAAGACAGGGATGTGTACAATGAGCAGTTCTTC. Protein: CASSQDRDVYNEQFF.

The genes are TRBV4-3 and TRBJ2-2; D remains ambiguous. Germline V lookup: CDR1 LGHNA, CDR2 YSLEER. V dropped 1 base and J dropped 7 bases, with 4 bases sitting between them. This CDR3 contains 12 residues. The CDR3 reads CASSQGSGELFF. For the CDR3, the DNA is TGCGCCAGCAGCCAAGGTAGCGGGGAGCTGTTTTTT.

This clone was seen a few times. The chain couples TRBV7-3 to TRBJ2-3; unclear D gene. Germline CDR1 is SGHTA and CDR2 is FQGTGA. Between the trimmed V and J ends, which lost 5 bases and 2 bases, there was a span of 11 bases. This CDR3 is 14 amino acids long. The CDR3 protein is CASSLRAFTDTQYF. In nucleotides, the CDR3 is TGTGCCAGCAGCCTAAGGGCCTTCACAGATACGCAGTATTTT.

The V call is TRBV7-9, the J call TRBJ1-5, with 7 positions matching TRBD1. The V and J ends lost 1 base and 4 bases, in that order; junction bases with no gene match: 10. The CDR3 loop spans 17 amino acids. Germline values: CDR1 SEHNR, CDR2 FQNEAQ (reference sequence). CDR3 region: CASSLDWGQKPNQPQHF. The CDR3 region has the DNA TGTGCCAGCAGCTTAGATTGGGGACAGAAACCAAATCAGCCCCAGCATTTT.